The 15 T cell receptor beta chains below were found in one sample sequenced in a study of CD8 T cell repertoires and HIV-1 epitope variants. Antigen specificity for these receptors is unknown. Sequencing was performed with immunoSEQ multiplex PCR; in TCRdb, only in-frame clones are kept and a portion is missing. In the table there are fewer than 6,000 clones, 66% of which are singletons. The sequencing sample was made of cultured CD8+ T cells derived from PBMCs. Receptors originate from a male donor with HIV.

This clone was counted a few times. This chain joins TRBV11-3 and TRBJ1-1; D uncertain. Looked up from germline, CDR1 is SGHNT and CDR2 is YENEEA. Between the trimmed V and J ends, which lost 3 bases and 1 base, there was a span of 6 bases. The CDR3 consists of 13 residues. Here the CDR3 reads CASSFAGNTEAFF. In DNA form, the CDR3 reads TGTGCCAGCAGCTTCGCCGGGAACACTGAAGCTTTCTTT.

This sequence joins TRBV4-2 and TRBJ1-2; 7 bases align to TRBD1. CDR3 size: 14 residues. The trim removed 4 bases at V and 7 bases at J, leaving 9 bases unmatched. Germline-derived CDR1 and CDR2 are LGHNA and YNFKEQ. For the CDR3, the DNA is TGTGCCAGCAGCCCGGGGGACAGTCGTTCTGGCTACACCTTC. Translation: CASSPGDSRSGYTF.

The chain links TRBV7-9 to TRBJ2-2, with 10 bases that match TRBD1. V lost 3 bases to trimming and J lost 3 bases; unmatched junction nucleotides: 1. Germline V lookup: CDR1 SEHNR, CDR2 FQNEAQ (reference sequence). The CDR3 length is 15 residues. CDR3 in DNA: TGTGCCAGCAGCTTGGACAGGGGGTACACCGGGGAGCTGTTTTTT. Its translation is CASSLDRGYTGELFF. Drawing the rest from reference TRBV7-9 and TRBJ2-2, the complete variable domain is DTGVSQNPRHKITKRGQNVTFRCDPISEHNRLYWYRQTLGQGPEFLTYFQNEAQLEKSRLLSDRFSAERPKGSFSTLEIQRTEQGDSAMYLCASSLDRGYTGELFFGEGSRLTVL.

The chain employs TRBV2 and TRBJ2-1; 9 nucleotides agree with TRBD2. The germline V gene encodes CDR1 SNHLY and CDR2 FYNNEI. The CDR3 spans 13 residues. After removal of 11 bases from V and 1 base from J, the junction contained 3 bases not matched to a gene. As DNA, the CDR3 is TGTGCCGGAAGCGGGAGGTCCTACAATGAGCAGTTCTTC. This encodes CAGSGRSYNEQFF.

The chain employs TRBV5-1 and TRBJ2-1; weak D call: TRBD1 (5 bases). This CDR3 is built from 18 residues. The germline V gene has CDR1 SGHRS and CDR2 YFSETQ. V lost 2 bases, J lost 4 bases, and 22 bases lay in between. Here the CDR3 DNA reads TGCGCCAGCAGCTTAAGGGTCCCGGGCAGGGATCGTTACAATGAGCAGTTCTTC. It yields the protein CASSLRVPGRDRYNEQFF. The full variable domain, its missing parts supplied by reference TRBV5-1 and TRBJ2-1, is KAGVTQTPRYLIKTRGQQVTLSCSPISGHRSVSWYQQTPGQGLQFLFEYFSETQRNKGNFPGRFSGRQFSNSRSEMNVSTLELGDSALYLCASSLRVPGRDRYNEQFFGPGTRLTVL.

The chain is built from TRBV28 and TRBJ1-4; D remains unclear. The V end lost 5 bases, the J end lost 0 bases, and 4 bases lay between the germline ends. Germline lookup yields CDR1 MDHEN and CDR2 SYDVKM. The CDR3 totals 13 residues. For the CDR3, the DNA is TGTGCCAGCAGTCCTGCAACTAATGAAAAACTGTTTTTT. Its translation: CASSPATNEKLFF.

The CDR3 DNA reads as TGTGCCACCATGAAGGAGCGGGTGGGGACCAAAAACATTCAGTACTTC. Amino acids: CATMKERVGTKNIQYF. The chain links TRBV10-3 to TRBJ2-4, with D perhaps matching TRBD2 (6 bases). Trimming shortened V by 10 bases and J by 2 bases, and 21 bases separated the two germline ends. Germline CDR1 and CDR2: ENHRY and SYGVKD. The CDR3 is made up of 16 amino acids.

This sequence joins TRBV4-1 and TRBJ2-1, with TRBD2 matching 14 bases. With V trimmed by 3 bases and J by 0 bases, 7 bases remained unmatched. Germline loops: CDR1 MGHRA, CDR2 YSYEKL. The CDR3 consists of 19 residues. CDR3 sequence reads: CASSHRTSGRSSSYNEQFF. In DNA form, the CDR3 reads TGCGCCAGCAGCCATCGGACTAGCGGGAGGTCGAGCTCCTACAATGAGCAGTTCTTC.

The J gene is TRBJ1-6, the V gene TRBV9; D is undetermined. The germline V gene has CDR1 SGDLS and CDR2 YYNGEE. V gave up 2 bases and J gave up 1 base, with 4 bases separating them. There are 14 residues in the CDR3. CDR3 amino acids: CASSVGSYNSPLHF. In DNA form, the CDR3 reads TGTGCCAGCAGCGTTGGTTCCTATAATTCACCCCTCCACTTT.

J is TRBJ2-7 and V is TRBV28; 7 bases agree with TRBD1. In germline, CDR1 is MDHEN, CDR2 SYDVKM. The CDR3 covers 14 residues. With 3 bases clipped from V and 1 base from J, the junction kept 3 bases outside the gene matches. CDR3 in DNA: TGTGCCAGCAGTTTTGTGACAGGGTCCTACGAGCAGTACTTC. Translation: CASSFVTGSYEQYF.

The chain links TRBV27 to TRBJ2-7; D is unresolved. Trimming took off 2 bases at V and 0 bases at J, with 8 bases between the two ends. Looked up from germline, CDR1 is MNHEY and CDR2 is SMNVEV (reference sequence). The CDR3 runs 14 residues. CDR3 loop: CASSLRGYSYEQYF. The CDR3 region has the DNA TGTGCCAGCAGTTTACGTGGGTACTCCTACGAGCAGTACTTC.

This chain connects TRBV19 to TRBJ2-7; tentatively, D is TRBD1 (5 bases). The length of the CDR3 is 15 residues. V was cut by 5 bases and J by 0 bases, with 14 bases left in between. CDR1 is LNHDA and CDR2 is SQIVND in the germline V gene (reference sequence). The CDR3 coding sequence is TGTGCCAGTAGTCCCTTCGCCAGGGACTCCTACGAGCAGTACTTC. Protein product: CASSPFARDSYEQYF.

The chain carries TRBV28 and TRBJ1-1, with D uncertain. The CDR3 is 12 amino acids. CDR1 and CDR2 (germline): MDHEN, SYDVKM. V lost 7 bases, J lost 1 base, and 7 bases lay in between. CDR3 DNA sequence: TGTGCCAGCACATTGGGGAACACTGAAGCTTTCTTT. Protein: CASTLGNTEAFF.

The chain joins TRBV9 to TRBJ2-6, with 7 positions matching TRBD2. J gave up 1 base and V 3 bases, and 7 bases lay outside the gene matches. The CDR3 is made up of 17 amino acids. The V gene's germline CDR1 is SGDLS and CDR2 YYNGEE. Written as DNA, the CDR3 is TGTGCCAGCAGCGAAATTTACGGGAGGTCTGGGGCCAACGTCCTGACTTTC. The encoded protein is CASSEIYGRSGANVLTF.

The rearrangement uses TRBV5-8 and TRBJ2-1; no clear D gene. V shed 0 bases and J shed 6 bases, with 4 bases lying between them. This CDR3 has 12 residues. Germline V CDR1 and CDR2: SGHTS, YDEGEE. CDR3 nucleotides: TGTGCCAGCAGCTTGGTATCCAATGAGCAGTTCTTC. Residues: CASSLVSNEQFF. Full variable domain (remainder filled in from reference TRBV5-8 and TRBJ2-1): EAGVTQSPTHLIKTRGQQATLRCSPISGHTSVYWYQQALGLGLQFLLWYDEGEERNRGNFPPRFSGRQFPNYSSELNVNALELEDSALYLCASSLVSNEQFFGPGTRLTVL.